One T cell receptor beta chain is described in this entry. The clone's antigen remains unknown. The input lacks base qualities; no much larger clone sits a single base away. V drops 5 bases and J drops 4 bases, leaving 17 bases in between. CDR1 is given as SGHNT and CDR2 as YENEEA, both from the germline V gene. Its CDR3 holds 16 amino acids, cysteine through phenylalanine. Only CDR3 DNA is held: 48 bases, read in frame from base 1. The cohort comprised more than 550 healthy bone marrow donors. All cohort members were sampled while nominally healthy, although unrecorded immune exposures were likely present. The donor tested CMV seronegative and was one of the 352 seronegative cohort members. A peripheral blood sample was collected from each donor, and TCR beta sequencing was performed on peripheral blood mononuclear cells. Genomic DNA was extracted from the blood cell samples with the Qiagen DNeasy Blood Extraction Kit.

Preparation of the library involved the immunoSEQ multiplex PCR assay. A mixture of 60 forward primers for TCR Vbeta segments and 13 reverse primers for TCR Jbeta segments was used in the multiplex PCR. A multiplex PCR assay on genomic DNA amplified the CDR3 region of rearranged TCR beta genes. The Illumina HiSeq System was used to sequence the amplified TCR beta libraries as 87-base-pair reads. In the original analysis: A later analysis tallied roughly 80 million unique TCR beta chains across the 700 or so repertoires, and some 10 million of those chains were shared by two or more donors. Raw reads were error-corrected and collapsed into unique sequences by a nearest-neighbor algorithm in which closely related sequences were merged to remove PCR and sequencing errors. Alignment of CDR3 sequences to IMGT reference sequences was used to assign V, D and J gene segments. Each retained sequence needed at least a six-nucleotide match to both a V gene segment and a J gene segment. Rearrangements were classified as productive when the CDR3 lacked stop codons and remained in frame with V and J, and all other rearrangements were classified as non-productive. CDR3 was defined according to IMGT convention as the region running from the second conserved V-encoded cysteine to the conserved J-encoded phenylalanine. The earlier analysis of approximately 590 of the donors excluded any sequence lacking an unambiguous match to a single V gene segment. In an earlier analysis of 587 of the donors, V segments were called functional above 56.7% productive rearrangements and were called segregating when the between-donor standard deviation exceeded 5%. To diagnose cytomegalovirus status from the catalog of TCR beta chain sequences, a statistical classification framework was built. In a later analysis, TCR nucleotide sequences were compared against IMGT/GENE-DB human TR gene sequences so that V and J genes could be assigned. A later analysis assigned CDR3 sequences and most-parsimonious VDJ recombination scenarios with the TCRdist pipeline. In a later analysis, each TCR beta chain was defined by its CDR3 amino acid sequence together with its V-gene family, and reads lacking a unique V-gene family were excluded. In a later analysis, a few hundred highly shared, low-generation-probability nucleotide sequences were removed to address suspected cross-contamination and a sequencing artifact. In a later analysis, a clonal expansion index was calculated for each public chain from normalized within-repertoire ranks of inferred template counts. In a later analysis, generation probabilities were computed with a VDJ recombination model fitted to out-of-frame rearrangements, and the resulting probabilities were checked against IGoR. In a later analysis, TCR-TCR, TCR-HLA and TCR-CMV co-occurrence was scored with hypergeometric tests, and a repertoire-size bias correction was applied to TCR pairs. A later analysis estimated false discovery rates by permuting HLA or CMV assignments 20 times. In a later analysis, co-occurring TCRs were grouped using DBSCAN, with TCRdist sequence similarity added in when clustering inside HLA-allele-positive subsets. Repertoires with fewer than 30,000 or more than 120,000 public chains were left out of co-occurrence clustering, as were about five repertoires with anomalous nucleotide sharing. Entries here come from immuneACCESS through TCRdb and include only in-frame sequences with V and J called. Some clones fail to appear in such tables; in the studies checked, an unresolved V gene covers under half of the shortfall, and the cause of the remainder is unknown. That table gives V, J and clone size, and the DNA gave D and trimming. This sample is represented by some 130,000 clones; approximately 82% of them were singletons. The top ten constitute around 3% of the sample.

This entry is derived from a study of cytomegalovirus exposure and HLA in healthy donors (dated by TCRdb to 2015 to 2018). About the study as a whole: An earlier analysis of some 600 of the donors reported approximately 280 Gb of sequence data and 100 million to 120 million unique TCR beta sequences obtained from about 179 million T cells. An early release covering 550 to 700 HLA-typed donors comprised around 300 gigabases of sequencing data and tens of millions of unique TCR sequences. Among the roughly 410 genotyped donors, 81% belonged to the genetic ancestry cluster associated with self-reported Caucasian donors. The study was designed to test whether signatures of past pathogen exposure could be identified by cataloging public T cell receptors. Using immunosequencing, the study profiled T cell repertoires from fewer than 850 subjects and related those repertoires to cytomegalovirus serostatus. A separate validation cohort of about 110 different subjects was used in addition to the approximately 640-subject first cohort. The study combined high-throughput TCR immunosequencing, statistical association of individual TCRs with disease status, and machine learning to predict cytomegalovirus infection status. A later analysis re-examined previously published TCR beta repertoires from more than 650 donors and added high-resolution HLA genotyping to investigate patterns of TCR occurrence. Rather than drawing on any new phenotypic data, the later analysis identified candidate immune exposures from TCR beta sequences and the way those sequences occurred across donors. An earlier analysis of approximately 580 of the donors used high-throughput TCR beta sequencing to judge whether each TCR beta V gene segment behaved as functional or pseudogenic. Donor age, sex, ethnicity and CMV serostatus were compiled together with the repertoire data. A later genetic analysis took genome-wide SNP genotypes for 398 of the 666 donors and used that subset as a discovery cohort. Every discovery cohort repertoire had been produced on one sequencing platform. HLA typing covered class I and class II loci at four-digit resolution. The number of donors typed differed by locus, with roughly 629-640 for A, B, C, DRB1 and DQB1, roughly 520 for DQA1, about 610 for DPA1, and 400 to 490 for DPB1. Four to six DR-DQ haplotypes were handled as single units for association and clustering, since linkage in the cohort was strong. Among about 360 genotyped donors of the cohort, an average of roughly 240,000 unique TCR beta nucleotide sequences were sequenced per donor, 15% to 20% of them non-productive. The paper's findings and limits, for the study overall: In a later analysis, HLA-associated TCR beta chains were found to be more clonally expanded and to have lower generation probabilities than equally common non-associated chains. Correlated functional status among segregating V segments might be attributable to linkage disequilibrium, but an unknown experimental factor could not be ruled out. The classifier was reported to diagnose cytomegalovirus status with high specificity and sensitivity in both the original cohort and the validation cohort. Most TCR sequences were seen in very few donors, while some public TCRs were found in many individuals. Because the 87-base-pair reads could not distinguish some IMGT-functional V segments, including TRBV6-2 and TRBV6-3, those segments were excluded. A cluster of highly shared sequence variants was judged likely to represent a technical artifact of the sequencing pipeline. Because counts were too low, some 16 rarely observed V segments, including chromosome 9 orphons, were excluded from the earlier analysis of about 500 of the donors. Because HLA typing was missing for some donors at each locus, association tests included only the typed subset. This cohort had only TCR beta chains sequenced, and the lack of alpha or paired-chain data limited which features could be detected. In a later genetic analysis, fewer N-insertions in productive TCRs were reported among donors in an Asian-associated ancestry cluster than the roughly 710-donor mean. Broadly in line with IMGT annotations, most TCR beta V segments showed up in productive rearrangements about 87% or about 30% of the time in an earlier analysis of 587 of the donors. The authors suggested that the approach could potentially be extended to other disease states and immunological phenotypes. A later genetic analysis associated a missense DCLRE1C variant with V-gene and J-gene trimming of TCR beta chains, and an independent cohort replicated the association. In a later analysis, the rate of TCR association differed among HLA loci, with DRB1 alleles having the most associated TCRs and HLA-C alleles having the fewest. Three of the identified cytomegalovirus-associated TCR beta chains were confirmed in vitro to be specific for cytomegalovirus antigens. In a later analysis, most CMV-associated TCR beta chains were found to appear HLA-restricted, with HLA associations seemingly driven largely by CMV exposure. In a later analysis, about 17,000 TCR beta sequences were associated with specific HLA alleles at a false discovery rate of 0.05. Assigning TCR associations to individual alleles was difficult when HLA alleles, especially DR and DQ, strongly co-occurred. A further reported finding was that TCR beta sequences accurately predicted the HLA-A and HLA-B alleles for most subjects in the first cohort. Roughly uniform sequencing depth across donors was assumed in presence/absence analyses, although this assumption may not hold. The study gave a list of some 150 TCR beta chains associated with cytomegalovirus. For the cohort, immune exposure information was limited to CMV serostatus. Several of the top co-occurrence clusters appeared to be linked to parvovirus B19, influenza, CMV and Epstein-Barr virus, according to a later analysis.

The sequenced sample was PBMCs. This receptor chain uses TRBV11-3 and TRBJ2-2; no D gene can be assigned with confidence. This TCR derives from a boy aged 2 to 10 in good health and CMV-seronegative. The CDR3 amino acid sequence is: CASSPRGGVPTGELFF. Here is the DNA: TGTGCCAGCAGCCCGCGAGGCGGAGTCCCCACCGGGGAGCTGTTTTTT.